Listed below are T cell receptor beta chains from one sample, sequenced in a study of cytomegalovirus exposure and HLA in healthy donors. Sequencing used immunoSEQ multiplex PCR; TCRdb keeps in-frame clones, though not all of them. The sample includes 150,000 or so clones, 75% to 80% of them seen just once. Sequencing was performed on PBMCs. These receptors all stem from a woman in her forties or fifties in good health and CMV-seropositive. Both conserved end residues are part of each CDR3. D genes are given only for firm matches. Size tells how often a clone was seen (once, few, many) or the class of an expanded clone, and some rows leave it out.

TRBV13,TRBJ2-3,NA,few,CASSLGLLAWSATDTQYF,TGTGCCAGCAGCTTAGGCCTCCTAGCTTGGAGCGCCACAGATACGCAGTATTTT
TRBV7-2,TRBJ1-2,NA,NA,CASSLAMYGYTF,TGTGCCAGCAGCTTAGCTATGTATGGCTACACCTTC
TRBV4-3,TRBJ1-2,TRBD1,few,CASSLTGDHLGYTF,TGCGCCAGCAGCCTCACAGGGGATCATCTGGGCTACACCTTC
TRBV6-6,TRBJ1-1,TRBD1,NA,CASSYLDRDTEAFF,TGTGCCAGCAGTTACCTTGACAGGGACACTGAAGCTTTCTTT
TRBV19,TRBJ1-4,NA,NA,CASLPTGTNEKLFF,TGTGCCAGTCTACCGACAGGAACTAATGAAAAACTGTTTTTT
TRBV6-5,TRBJ2-7,NA,NA,CASSYRAGGSYEQYF,TGTGCCAGCAGTTACCGGGCAGGGGGGTCCTACGAGCAGTACTTC
TRBV14,TRBJ1-2,TRBD1,NA,CASSSRDSPLGYTF,TGTGCCAGCAGCTCCCGGGACAGTCCCCTTGGCTACACCTTC
TRBV6-5,TRBJ1-6,NA,few,CASSYSPGSSPLHF,TGTGCCAGCAGTTACTCCCCAGGTAGTTCACCCCTCCACTTT
TRBV7-8,TRBJ2-7,TRBD1,NA,CASSRDRDYEQYF,TGTGCCAGCAGCCGGGACAGGGATTACGAGCAGTACTTC
TRBV28,TRBJ2-3,TRBD2,NA,CASSHVAGGTDTQYF,TGTGCCAGCAGTCATGTAGCGGGGGGCACAGATACGCAGTATTTT
TRBV5-5,TRBJ1-5,TRBD1,NA,CASSLGLQGWGQPQHF,TGTGCCAGCAGCTTAGGTTTACAGGGGTGGGGTCAGCCCCAGCATTTT
TRBV9,TRBJ2-1,TRBD2,NA,CASSVVASGNEQFF,TGTGCCAGCAGCGTAGTGGCTAGCGGTAATGAGCAGTTCTTC
TRBV5-4,TRBJ2-3,NA,NA,CASSPPNTPRTDTQYF,TGTGCCAGCAGCCCGCCCAATACGCCCAGGACAGATACGCAGTATTTT
TRBV5-6,TRBJ2-5,NA,NA,CASSLGVTEETQYF,TGTGCCAGCAGCTTGGGGGTGACAGAAGAGACCCAGTACTTC
TRBV2,TRBJ1-2,TRBD1,NA,CASNSYRGADGYTF,TGTGCCAGCAATTCTTACAGGGGCGCGGATGGCTACACCTTC
TRBV18,TRBJ1-3,NA,NA,CASSPPSGPSGNTIYF,TGTGCCAGCTCACCACCCTCAGGGCCCTCTGGAAACACCATATATTTT
TRBV7-6,TRBJ1-2,NA,few,CASSPTGNYGYTF,TGTGCCAGCAGCCCTACAGGAAACTATGGCTACACCTTC
TRBV25-1,TRBJ1-1,NA,NA,CASSESGAGGTEAFF,TGTGCCAGCAGTGAAAGCGGCGCCGGGGGCACTGAAGCTTTCTTT
TRBV10-3,TRBJ1-3,TRBD1,once,CAISPTGQGAGNTIYF,TGTGCCATCAGTCCCACCGGACAGGGGGCTGGAAACACCATATATTTT
TRBV7-2,TRBJ1-1,TRBD1,NA,CASSPKRGPRGAFF,TGTGCCAGCAGCCCTAAAAGGGGGCCAAGAGGAGCTTTCTTT
TRBV4-3,TRBJ1-4,NA,NA,CASSQARLGRGGEKLFF,TGCGCCAGCAGCCAAGCTCGGCTCGGGAGGGGTGGGGAAAAACTGTTTTTT
TRBV4-2,TRBJ2-1,TRBD2,NA,CASSRGTSGEYNEQFF,TGTGCCAGCAGCCGAGGGACTAGCGGGGAGTACAATGAGCAGTTCTTC
TRBV7-9,TRBJ2-3,NA,NA,CASSFQGTPDTQYF,TGTGCCAGCAGCTTCCAGGGTACCCCAGATACGCAGTATTTT
TRBV2,TRBJ2-1,TRBD2,NA,CASSATSGIRGNEQFF,TGTGCCAGCAGTGCGACTAGCGGGATTCGGGGAAATGAGCAGTTCTTC
TRBV27,TRBJ2-7,NA,once,CASSDSGNSYEQYF,TGTGCCAGCAGCGATAGCGGTAACTCCTACGAGCAGTACTTC
TRBV6-1,TRBJ2-1,TRBD2,few,CASRRLAVNNEQFF,TGTGCCAGCAGGCGACTAGCGGTGAACAATGAGCAGTTCTTC
TRBV5-4,TRBJ2-1,TRBD2,NA,CASSFLSTSGGANEQFF,TGTGCCAGCAGCTTCCTTTCGACTAGCGGGGGGGCAAATGAGCAGTTCTTC
TRBV28,TRBJ1-2,TRBD1,NA,CASRDRGAGYTF,TGTGCCAGCAGGGACAGGGGGGCTGGCTACACCTTC
TRBV7-2,TRBJ1-2,NA,NA,CASSFLGDNVGYGYTF,TGTGCCAGCAGCTTCCTCGGGGACAACGTAGGATATGGCTACACCTTC
TRBV5-1,TRBJ1-4,TRBD1,few,CASSLQGASEKLFF,TGCGCCAGCAGCTTGCAGGGGGCGAGTGAAAAACTGTTTTTT
TRBV19,TRBJ1-5,NA,NA,CASSAHLGASNQPQHF,TGTGCCAGTAGTGCCCACTTGGGGGCCAGCAATCAGCCCCAGCATTTT
TRBV7-9,TRBJ2-7,NA,NA,CASTSSYEQYF,TGTGCCAGCACATCGAGTTACGAGCAGTACTTC
TRBV10-3,TRBJ1-2,NA,once,CAISEEAGHGYTF,TGTGCCATCAGTGAGGAGGCAGGGCATGGCTACACCTTC
TRBV4-3,TRBJ1-2,TRBD1,NA,CASSQEVGQAVSGYTF,TGCGCCAGCAGCCAAGAGGTTGGACAGGCTGTGAGTGGCTACACCTTC
TRBV9,TRBJ2-2,TRBD1,NA,CASSVAGFGTGGTGELFF,TGTGCCAGCAGCGTAGCTGGTTTTGGGACAGGGGGCACCGGGGAGCTGTTTTTT
TRBV9,TRBJ2-5,TRBD2,few,CASSPGLAGVETQYF,TGTGCCAGCAGCCCCGGACTAGCGGGAGTGGAGACCCAGTACTTC
TRBV7-2,TRBJ2-1,NA,NA,CASSIDWTISYNEQFF,TGTGCCAGCAGCATAGACTGGACAATAAGCTACAATGAGCAGTTCTTC
TRBV18,TRBJ1-5,TRBD1,NA,CASSPRTGEYQPQHF,TGTGCCAGCTCACCACGGACAGGCGAGTATCAGCCCCAGCATTTT
TRBV28,TRBJ1-6,NA,NA,CASSRPRDTNNSPLHF,TGTGCCAGCAGTCGACCCCGGGACACTAATAATTCACCCCTCCACTTT
TRBV6-5,TRBJ2-1,NA,NA,CASIGGTGNEQFF,TGTGCCAGCATTGGCGGGACGGGGAATGAGCAGTTCTTC
TRBV28,TRBJ2-7,TRBD1,NA,CASTLWGSWDREYEQYF,TGTGCCAGCACCTTATGGGGGTCTTGGGACAGGGAATACGAGCAGTACTTC
TRBV4-3,TRBJ1-2,TRBD1,NA,CASSPLADRLYGYTF,TGCGCCAGCAGCCCGCTCGCGGACAGGCTGTATGGCTACACCTTC
TRBV9,TRBJ2-1,TRBD2,NA,CASSVGTSGGAREQFF,TGTGCCAGCAGCGTTGGGACTAGCGGGGGGGCCAGAGAGCAGTTCTTC
TRBV19,TRBJ1-1,TRBD1,NA,CATTLLSGDSYPWGTEAFF,TGTGCCACCACCCTTTTGAGTGGGGACAGTTACCCGTGGGGCACTGAAGCTTTCTTT
TRBV18,TRBJ2-2,NA,once,CASSPLASRTGELFF,TGTGCCAGCTCACCACTGGCCTCGAGGACCGGGGAGCTGTTTTTT
TRBV6-6,TRBJ1-1,NA,NA,CASSYSRDMNTEAFF,TGTGCCAGCAGTTACTCCAGGGACATGAACACTGAAGCTTTCTTT
TRBV6-1,TRBJ1-5,TRBD1,NA,CASRGGTGGGQPQHF,TGTGCCAGCAGGGGGGGGACAGGCGGCGGTCAGCCCCAGCATTTT
TRBV9,TRBJ2-7,TRBD1,NA,CASSVGQGSAEQYF,TGTGCCAGCAGCGTAGGACAGGGTTCGGCCGAGCAGTACTTC
TRBV18,TRBJ1-5,NA,NA,CASSPRGQPQHF,TGTGCCAGCTCACCACGAGGGCAGCCCCAGCATTTT
TRBV9,TRBJ2-3,TRBD2,NA,CASSVAGRGEADTQYF,TGTGCCAGCAGCGTAGCGGGGCGGGGGGAGGCAGATACGCAGTATTTT
TRBV6-5,TRBJ2-3,TRBD1,few,CASTPRTGTSDTQYF,TGTGCCAGCACCCCCAGGACAGGCACATCAGATACGCAGTATTTT
TRBV28,TRBJ1-2,NA,NA,CASSLWDSYGYTF,TGTGCCAGCAGTTTATGGGACAGCTATGGCTACACCTTC
TRBV20-1,TRBJ2-7,NA,few,CSGKGRYEQYF,TGCAGTGGGAAAGGCAGGTACGAGCAGTACTTC
TRBV4-1,TRBJ2-1,TRBD2,NA,CASSQVTGTSGMNEQFF,TGCGCCAGCAGCCAAGTTACCGGGACTAGCGGGATGAATGAGCAGTTCTTC
TRBV2,TRBJ2-1,NA,NA,CASSDGLGAGDEQFF,TGTGCCAGCAGTGATGGTCTGGGGGCGGGGGATGAGCAGTTCTTC
TRBV13,TRBJ2-7,TRBD2,NA,CASSPGTSGKDEQYF,TGTGCCAGCAGCCCCGGGACTAGCGGGAAGGACGAGCAGTACTTC
TRBV4-3,TRBJ2-2,TRBD1,NA,CASSQDFTPWWTGETGELFF,TGCGCCAGCAGCCAAGACTTTACACCATGGTGGACAGGGGAGACCGGGGAGCTGTTTTTT
TRBV7-9,TRBJ1-6,TRBD1,NA,CASSPGTGNNSPLHF,TGTGCCAGCAGCCCCGGGACAGGGAATAATTCACCCCTCCACTTT
TRBV5-4,TRBJ1-4,NA,NA,CASSLQGRKEKLFF,TGTGCCAGCAGCTTACAGGGAAGGAAGGAAAAACTGTTTTTT
TRBV6-5,TRBJ1-2,NA,NA,CASSYSNRLFYGYTF,TGTGCCAGCAGTTACTCGAACAGGCTATTCTATGGCTACACCTTC